This TCR beta chain was captured by sequencing in a study of T cell repertoires in cytomegalovirus infection. This clonotype has at least ten counts. V shed 0 bases and J shed 6 bases, with 6 bases lying between them. The germline V gene encodes CDR1 DFQATT and CDR2 SNEGSKA (reference sequence). There are 12 residues in the CDR3. Each CDR3 protein is one row after TCRdb ran MiXCR on the reads. The sample holds approximately 500,000 distinct CDR3 sequences, around 11% seen once. This TCR was recovered from a human donor in good health (CMV status not recorded). Some clones in this sample may be carry-over from other donors' samples. The rearrangement joins TRBV20-1 to TRBJ2-1, with D unclear. Sequenced sample: PBMCs. The CDR3 protein is CSAREGGNEQFF. The CDR3 region has the DNA TGCAGTGCTAGAGAAGGCGGCAATGAGCAGTTCTTC.